A selection of T cell receptor beta chains follows, all from one sample in a study of early T cells in non-severe SARS-CoV-2 infection. TCRdb re-called the 5' RACE reads with MiXCR, one entry per CDR3 protein. The data contain 85,000 to 90,000 distinct CDR3 sequences, about 14% of them seen just once; the ten biggest clones take up around 5.8%. The sequencing sample was made of whole blood. The receptors come from an adult who was a healthcare worker with PCR-confirmed SARS-CoV-2 infection or an uninfected control (not recorded which). Each CDR3 is given with its conserved first and last residue. Fields, in order: V gene, D gene, J gene, clone size, CDR3 protein, CDR3 DNA. A D gene is named only where the DNA matches it firmly. Size is omitted from some rows. Given values are once, few, many or a class for expanded clones.

TRBV6-2/TRBV6-3	TRBD2	TRBJ2-4	NA	CASSRGGQGNIQYF	TGTGCCAGCAGTCGCGGGGGGCAGGGAAACATTCAGTACTTC
TRBV6-2/TRBV6-3	NA	TRBJ1-2	few	CASSVGGANYGYTF	TGTGCCAGCAGCGTCGGGGGCGCGAACTATGGCTACACCTTC
TRBV29-1	NA	TRBJ1-1	NA	CSVEYALMNTEAFF	TGCAGCGTTGAGTACGCACTGATGAACACTGAAGCTTTCTTT
TRBV28	TRBD2	TRBJ2-5	NA	CASSLRGGGIQETQYF	TGTGCCAGCAGTTTGAGAGGCGGGGGGATCCAAGAGACCCAGTACTTC
TRBV5-6	NA	TRBJ2-1	few	CASSLAGYEQFF	TGTGCCAGCAGCTTGGCGGGGTATGAGCAGTTCTTC
TRBV6-2/TRBV6-3	TRBD1	TRBJ2-7	NA	CASSLRTGSSYEQYF	TGTGCCAGCAGTCTTCGGACAGGGAGCTCCTACGAGCAGTACTTC
TRBV6-5	NA	TRBJ2-1	few	CASRRAGISYNEQFF	TGTGCCAGCAGGCGTGCGGGTATCTCCTACAATGAGCAGTTCTTC
TRBV5-1	NA	TRBJ1-1	few	CASRPIVKDTEAFF	TGCGCCAGCAGGCCAATCGTTAAGGACACTGAAGCTTTCTTT
TRBV7-2	NA	TRBJ1-6	many	CASSLGRGNSPLHF	TGTGCCAGCAGCTTGGGCAGGGGTAATTCACCCCTCCACTTT
TRBV7-3	NA	TRBJ1-1	many	CASSPTVNTEAFF	TGTGCCAGCAGCCCAACAGTGAACACTGAAGCTTTCTTT
TRBV2	NA	TRBJ2-6	many	CASSARQFSGANVLTF	TGTGCCAGCAGTGCGCGACAGTTCTCTGGGGCCAACGTCCTGACTTTC
TRBV7-6	TRBD1	TRBJ1-2	few	CASSLGQGAAGYTF	TGTGCCAGCAGCTTAGGGCAGGGGGCGGCTGGCTACACCTTC
TRBV7-2	NA	TRBJ2-3	NA	CASTPGLTDTQYF	TGTGCCAGCACCCCCGGGCTCACAGATACGCAGTATTTT
TRBV29-1	NA	TRBJ2-3	many	CSVETTDTQYF	TGCAGCGTCGAAACCACAGATACGCAGTATTTT
TRBV28	TRBD1	TRBJ1-4	NA	CASSLIRGRVEKLFF	TGTGCCAGCAGTTTGATTAGGGGGCGGGTTGAAAAACTGTTTTTT
TRBV6-2/TRBV6-3	NA	TRBJ2-2	few	CASSYSGKRELFF	TGTGCCAGCAGTTACTCCGGGAAGAGGGAGCTGTTTTTT
TRBV29-1	TRBD2	TRBJ2-7	many	CSVWTSPRDEQYF	TGCAGCGTATGGACTAGCCCCAGGGACGAGCAGTACTTC
TRBV6-1	NA	TRBJ1-5	NA	CASSEWLAVSNQPQHF	TGTGCCAGCAGTGAATGGCTCGCCGTTAGCAATCAGCCCCAGCATTTT
TRBV28	NA	TRBJ2-3	NA	CASSFGVGSPQYF	TGTGCCAGCAGTTTCGGGGTGGGGAGTCCGCAGTATTTT
TRBV3-1	NA	TRBJ2-3	many	CASSQDGGRLNTQYF	TGTGCCAGCAGCCAAGATGGAGGACGTCTCAATACGCAGTATTTT
TRBV11-1	NA	TRBJ2-3	few	CASTRSSFQGGIDTQYF	TGTGCCAGCACAAGAAGTTCCTTCCAGGGTGGGATAGATACGCAGTATTTT
TRBV9	TRBD1	TRBJ1-1	NA	CASSVARTGEVLAFF	TGTGCCAGCAGCGTAGCTCGGACAGGCGAGGTGTTGGCTTTCTTT
TRBV11-2	NA	TRBJ2-2	NA	CASSPAWELFF	TGTGCCAGCAGCCCGGCCTGGGAGCTGTTTTTT
TRBV29-1	TRBD2	TRBJ2-2	NA	CSGSGAGNTGELFF	TGCAGCGGGAGCGGGGCAGGGAACACCGGGGAGCTGTTTTTT
TRBV27	NA	TRBJ1-2	many	CASSLRRSLYGYTF	TGTGCCAGCAGTTTAAGGCGGAGTCTCTATGGCTACACCTTC
TRBV29-1	NA	TRBJ2-5	few	CSAEPGTSQETQYF	TGCAGCGCCGAACCCGGGACTTCCCAAGAGACCCAGTACTTC
TRBV11-1	NA	TRBJ1-2	NA	CASSRNNQGNGYTF	TGTGCCAGCAGCCGAAACAACCAGGGGAATGGCTACACCTTC
TRBV24-1	NA	TRBJ2-1	many	CATSDGRDFQFF	TGTGCCACCAGTGATGGCCGGGACTTCCAGTTCTTC
TRBV6-2/TRBV6-3	TRBD1	TRBJ1-5	NA	CASSFDRTGVHNQPQHF	TGTGCCAGCAGTTTTGACAGGACAGGGGTGCACAATCAGCCCCAGCATTTT
TRBV10-3	NA	TRBJ2-3	many	CAIRRDPDTQYF	TGTGCCATCAGGAGGGACCCAGATACGCAGTATTTT
TRBV20-1	NA	TRBJ2-3	NA	CSTHGATDTQYF	TGCAGTACCCATGGAGCGACAGATACGCAGTATTTT
TRBV27	NA	TRBJ1-1	NA	CASSFGTGRGAFF	TGTGCCAGCAGTTTTGGAACAGGGAGAGGGGCTTTCTTT
TRBV29-1	NA	TRBJ1-2	few	CSVEHPGQPYGYTF	TGCAGCGTTGAACACCCGGGACAACCCTATGGCTACACCTTC
TRBV20-1	TRBD2	TRBJ2-7	NA	CSARGKALAGRAREIYEQYF	TGCAGTGCTAGAGGAAAGGCACTAGCGGGTAGGGCCAGGGAAATCTACGAGCAGTACTTC
TRBV4-3	TRBD2	TRBJ2-5	NA	CASSQRGNRETQYF	TGCGCCAGCTCCCAGCGGGGGAACAGAGAGACCCAGTACTTC
TRBV6-2/TRBV6-3	TRBD2	TRBJ2-3	many	CASSPRLAGADTQYF	TGTGCCAGCAGTCCTCGACTAGCGGGGGCGGATACGCAGTATTTT
TRBV18	NA	TRBJ1-2	many	CASSPGDRNYGYTF	TGTGCCAGCTCACCAGGAGACAGAAACTATGGCTACACCTTC
TRBV4-1	NA	TRBJ1-1	few	CASSQAGRSTEAFF	TGCGCCAGCAGCCAAGCAGGGCGGAGCACTGAAGCTTTCTTT
TRBV7-9	TRBD1	TRBJ1-4	NA	CASSLTGPTNEKLFF	TGTGCCAGCAGTTTGACAGGGCCCACTAATGAAAAACTGTTTTTT
TRBV19	NA	TRBJ1-5	many	CASSIDLGFNQPQHF	TGTGCCAGTAGTATAGATCTAGGGTTCAATCAGCCCCAGCATTTT
TRBV9	NA	TRBJ1-2	NA	CASSVEAGRFYYGYTF	TGTGCCAGCAGCGTAGAGGCAGGGCGGTTTTACTATGGCTACACCTTC
TRBV9	NA	TRBJ2-1	few	CASSVDPQVDYNEQFF	TGTGCCAGCAGCGTAGACCCCCAAGTAGACTACAATGAGCAGTTCTTC
TRBV5-1	TRBD1	TRBJ2-1	many	CASGQGAAYNEQFF	TGCGCCAGCGGACAGGGGGCAGCTTACAATGAGCAGTTCTTC
TRBV6-2/TRBV6-3	NA	TRBJ1-1	NA	CASSTLQDTEAFF	TGTGCCAGCAGTACCCTACAAGACACTGAAGCTTTCTTT